The source of this T cell receptor (beta chain) is a study of T cell responses to AZD1222 COVID-19 vaccine. Assay: immunoSEQ multiplex PCR; the TCRdb copy retains only in-frame clones and omits some. The table records around 80,000 clones, approximately 91% of them present only once. This clone came up once. Antigen unknown. Overall study results and limits: When two AZD1222 doses had been given, Spike-specific TCR breadth and depth rose. Reportedly, nearly half of unique spike TCRs recognized epitopes outside B.1.351/B.1.1.7 mutations. Repertoires were collected only later (after the peak T cell response had occurred). Baseline seropositivity occurred in only a handful of AZD1222 recipients.

Germline V lookup: CDR1 MNHEY, CDR2 SMNVEV (reference sequence). Trimming removed 5 bases from V and 7 bases from J; junction bases left unmatched: 9. This CDR3 is 14 amino acids long. The chain has TRBV27 and TRBJ1-1; TRBD1 matches at 8 bases. Specimen: peripheral blood, collected on day 0 of AZD1222 vaccination. The receptor was isolated from an adult in good health. CDR3 in DNA: TGTGCCAGCAGTATTGGGTCCGGGACAGGTGAAGCTTTCTTT. Its translation is CASSIGSGTGEAFF.